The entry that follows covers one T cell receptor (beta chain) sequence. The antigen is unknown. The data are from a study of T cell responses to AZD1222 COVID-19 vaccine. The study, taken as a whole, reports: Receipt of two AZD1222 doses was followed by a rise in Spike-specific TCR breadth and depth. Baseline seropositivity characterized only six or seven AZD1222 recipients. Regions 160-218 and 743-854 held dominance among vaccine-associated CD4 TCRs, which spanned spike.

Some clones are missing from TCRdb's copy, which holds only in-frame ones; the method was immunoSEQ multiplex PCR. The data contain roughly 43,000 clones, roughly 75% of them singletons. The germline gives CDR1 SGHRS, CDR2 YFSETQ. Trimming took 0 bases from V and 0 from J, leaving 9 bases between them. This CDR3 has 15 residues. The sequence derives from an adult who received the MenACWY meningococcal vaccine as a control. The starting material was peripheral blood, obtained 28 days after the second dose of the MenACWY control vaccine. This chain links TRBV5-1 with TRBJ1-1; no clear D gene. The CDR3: CASSLAVSVNTEAFF. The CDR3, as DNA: TGCGCCAGCAGCTTGGCGGTCTCCGTGAACACTGAAGCTTTCTTT.